The 2 T cell receptor beta chains reported below all come from one sample, sequenced in a study of blood T cell repertoires in COVID-19. Assay used: immunoSEQ multiplex PCR; TCRdb lists only in-frame clones, some missing. The sample has approximately 52,000 clones, roughly 87% seen once. The sample consisted of peripheral blood. The origin of the receptors is a man between 60 and 75 years old with active COVID-19.

V usage is TRBV4-3 and J usage is TRBJ2-4; tentative D call: TRBD2 (6 bases). The CDR3 contains 15 residues. The germline gives CDR1 LGHNA, CDR2 YSLEER. The V gene lost 0 bases and the J gene lost 6 bases, with 12 bases spanning the gap. The CDR3 DNA follows: TGCGCCAGCAGCCAAGAGGTGACGGGAGCAAACATTCAGTACTTC. As protein: CASSQEVTGANIQYF.

The rearrangement links TRBV29-1 to TRBJ2-5; TRBD1 agrees at 8 bases. V shed 7 bases, J shed 1 base, and the junction held 8 bases outside the gene matches. CDR1 is SQVTM, CDR2 ANQGSEA, per germline. CDR3 length: 14 amino acids. In DNA, the CDR3 is TGCAGCGAACTCAGAACAGGGGGCCAAGAGACCCAGTACTTC. It codes for CSELRTGGQETQYF.